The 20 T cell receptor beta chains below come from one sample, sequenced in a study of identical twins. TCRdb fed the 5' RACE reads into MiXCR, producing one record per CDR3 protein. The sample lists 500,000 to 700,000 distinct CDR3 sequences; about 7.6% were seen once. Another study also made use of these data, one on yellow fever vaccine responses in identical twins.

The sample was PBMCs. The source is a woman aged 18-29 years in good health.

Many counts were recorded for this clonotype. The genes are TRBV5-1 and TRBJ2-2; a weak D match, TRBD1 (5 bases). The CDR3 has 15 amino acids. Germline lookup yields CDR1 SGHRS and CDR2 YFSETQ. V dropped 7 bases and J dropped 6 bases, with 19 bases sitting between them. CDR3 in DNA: TGCGCCAGCTGCCACCCTACTGGGGCGCCCGGGGAGCTGTTTTTT. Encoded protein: CASCHPTGAPGELFF.

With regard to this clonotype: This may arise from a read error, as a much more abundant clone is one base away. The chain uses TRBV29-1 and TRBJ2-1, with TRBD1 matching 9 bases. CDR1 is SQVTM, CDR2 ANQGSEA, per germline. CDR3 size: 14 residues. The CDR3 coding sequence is TGCAGCGTATCCGGGACAGGGATATACAATGATCAGTTCTTC. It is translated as CSVSGTGIYNDQFF.

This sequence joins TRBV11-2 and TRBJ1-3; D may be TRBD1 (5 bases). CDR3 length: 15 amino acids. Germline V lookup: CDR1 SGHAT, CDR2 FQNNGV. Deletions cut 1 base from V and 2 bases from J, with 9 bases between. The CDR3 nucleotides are TGTGCCAGCAGCTTAGCGACAGCGGCTGGAAACACCATATATTTT. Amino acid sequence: CASSLATAAGNTIYF.

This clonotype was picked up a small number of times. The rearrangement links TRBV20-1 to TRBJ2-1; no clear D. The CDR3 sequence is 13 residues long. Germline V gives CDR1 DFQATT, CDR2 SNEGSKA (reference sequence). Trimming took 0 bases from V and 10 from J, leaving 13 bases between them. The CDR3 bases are TGCAGTGCTAGAGATAACCCCCTTCCGGAGCAGTTCTTC. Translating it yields CSARDNPLPEQFF.

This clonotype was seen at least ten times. CDR3 DNA: TGCGCCAGCAGCAAAACGGGACAGGGGGCCTTGGAGACCCAGTACTTC. This translates into CASSKTGQGALETQYF. This chain links TRBV5-1 with TRBJ2-5; 12 nucleotides match TRBD1. The CDR3 sequence is 16 residues long. CDR1 and CDR2 from the germline V gene are SGHRS and YFSETQ. V shed 4 bases and J 5 bases; nucleotides not matched to a gene: 9. The full variable domain, in which reference TRBV5-1 and TRBJ2-5 provide the parts outside the CDR3, is KAGVTQTPRYLIKTRGQQVTLSCSPISGHRSVSWYQQTPGQGLQFLFEYFSETQRNKGNFPGRFSGRQFSNSRSEMNVSTLELGDSALYLCASSKTGQGALETQYFGPGTRLLVL.

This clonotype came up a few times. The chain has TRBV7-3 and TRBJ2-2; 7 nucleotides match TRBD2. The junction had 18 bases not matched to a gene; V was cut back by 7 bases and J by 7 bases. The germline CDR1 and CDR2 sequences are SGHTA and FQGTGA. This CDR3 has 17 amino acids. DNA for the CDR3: TGTGCCAGCACCCTAACCGGGGCTAGCGGTGTTAGCGGGGAGCTGTTTTTT. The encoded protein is CASTLTGASGVSGELFF.

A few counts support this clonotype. The CDR3 bases are TGTGCCAGCAGTAGAAATAGCGGCCATTACAGGAATGAGCAGTTCTTC. This codes for CASSRNSGHYRNEQFF. V and J are TRBV27 and TRBJ2-1, with D possibly TRBD2 on 6 matching bases. The V gene's germline CDR1 is MNHEY and CDR2 SMNVEV (reference sequence). V shed 5 bases and J shed 7 bases, with 21 bases lying between them. The CDR3 consists of 16 residues.

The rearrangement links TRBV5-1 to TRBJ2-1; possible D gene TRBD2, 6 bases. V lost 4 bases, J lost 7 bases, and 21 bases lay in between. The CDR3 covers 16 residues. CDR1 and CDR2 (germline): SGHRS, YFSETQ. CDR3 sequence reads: CASSPRAGRWRNEQFF. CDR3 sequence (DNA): TGCGCCAGCAGCCCTCGGGCGGGGCGGTGGAGGAATGAGCAGTTCTTC.

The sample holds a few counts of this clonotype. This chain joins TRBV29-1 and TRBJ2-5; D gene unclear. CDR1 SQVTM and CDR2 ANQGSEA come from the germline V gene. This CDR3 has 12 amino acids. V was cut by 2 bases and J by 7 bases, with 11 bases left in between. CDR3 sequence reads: CSVEISLGTQYF. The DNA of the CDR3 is TGCAGCGTTGAAATTTCCCTAGGGACCCAGTACTTC.

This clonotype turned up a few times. CDR3 region: CASGAPVAGKTEQYF. For the CDR3, the DNA is TGTGCTAGTGGTGCCCCAGTAGCGGGAAAAACGGAGCAGTACTTC. The V gene is TRBV12-5, the J gene TRBJ2-7; 8 positions agree with TRBD2. CDR1 and CDR2 (germline): LGHNT, FRNRAP. V lost 5 bases to trimming and J lost 7 bases; unmatched junction nucleotides: 13. The CDR3 spans 15 residues.

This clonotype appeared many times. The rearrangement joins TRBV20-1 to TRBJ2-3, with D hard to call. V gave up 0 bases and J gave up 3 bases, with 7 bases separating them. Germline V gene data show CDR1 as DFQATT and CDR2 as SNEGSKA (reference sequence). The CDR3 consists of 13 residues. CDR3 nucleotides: TGCAGTGCTAGAGATCCACGGACAGATACGCAGTATTTT. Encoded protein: CSARDPRTDTQYF.

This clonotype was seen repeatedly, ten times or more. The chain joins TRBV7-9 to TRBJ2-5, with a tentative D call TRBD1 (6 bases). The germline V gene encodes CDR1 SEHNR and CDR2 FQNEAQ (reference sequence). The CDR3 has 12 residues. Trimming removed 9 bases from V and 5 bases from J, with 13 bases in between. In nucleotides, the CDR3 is TGTGCCAGTCTCAGGGGATCGGAGACCCAGTACTTC. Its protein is CASLRGSETQYF.

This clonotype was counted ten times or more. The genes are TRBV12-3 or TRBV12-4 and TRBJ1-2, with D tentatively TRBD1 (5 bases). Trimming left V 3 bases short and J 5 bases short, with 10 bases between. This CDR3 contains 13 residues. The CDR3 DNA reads TGTGCCAGCAGTTTCGGGGACCTTTATGGCTACACCTTC. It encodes CASSFGDLYGYTF.

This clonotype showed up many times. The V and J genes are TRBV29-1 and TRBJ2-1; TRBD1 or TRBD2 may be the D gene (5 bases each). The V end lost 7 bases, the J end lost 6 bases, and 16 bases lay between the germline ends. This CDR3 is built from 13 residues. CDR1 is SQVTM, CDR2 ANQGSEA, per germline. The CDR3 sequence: CSANPHGANEQFF. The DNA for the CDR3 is TGCAGCGCCAACCCCCACGGGGCCAATGAGCAGTTCTTC.

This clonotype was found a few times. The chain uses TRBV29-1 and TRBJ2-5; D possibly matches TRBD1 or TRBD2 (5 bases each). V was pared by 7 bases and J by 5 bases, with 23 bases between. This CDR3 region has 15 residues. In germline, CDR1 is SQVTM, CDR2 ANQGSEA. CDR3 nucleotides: TGCAGCGCAAGAGGGGCAGGAAGCCTGTGGGAGACCCAGTACTTC. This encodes CSARGAGSLWETQYF.

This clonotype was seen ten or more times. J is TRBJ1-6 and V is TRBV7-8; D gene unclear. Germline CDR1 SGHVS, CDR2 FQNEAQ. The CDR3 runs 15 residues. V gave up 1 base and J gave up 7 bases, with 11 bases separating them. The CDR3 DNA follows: TGTGCCAGCAGCTTAGGTCCCCGAGGGAATTCACCCCTCCACTTT. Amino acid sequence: CASSLGPRGNSPLHF.

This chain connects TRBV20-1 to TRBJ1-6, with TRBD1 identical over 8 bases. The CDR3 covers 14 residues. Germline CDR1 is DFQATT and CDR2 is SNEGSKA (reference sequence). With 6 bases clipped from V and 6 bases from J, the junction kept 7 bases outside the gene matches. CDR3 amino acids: CSARRDRLNSPLHF. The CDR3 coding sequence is TGCAGTGCCCGGCGGGACAGGCTTAATTCACCCCTCCACTTT.

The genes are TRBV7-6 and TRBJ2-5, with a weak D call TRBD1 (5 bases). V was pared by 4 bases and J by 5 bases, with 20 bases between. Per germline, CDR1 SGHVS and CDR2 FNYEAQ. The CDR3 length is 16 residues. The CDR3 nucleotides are TGTGCCAGCAGCTCATTATATGGACAAGGGCTTGAGACCCAGTACTTC. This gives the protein CASSSLYGQGLETQYF.

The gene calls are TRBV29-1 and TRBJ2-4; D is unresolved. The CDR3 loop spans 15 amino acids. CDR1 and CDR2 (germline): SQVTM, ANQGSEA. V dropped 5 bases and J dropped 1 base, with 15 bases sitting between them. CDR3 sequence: CSVSDFDHAKNIQYF. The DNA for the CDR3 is TGCAGCGTTTCGGATTTCGATCATGCCAAAAACATTCAGTACTTC.

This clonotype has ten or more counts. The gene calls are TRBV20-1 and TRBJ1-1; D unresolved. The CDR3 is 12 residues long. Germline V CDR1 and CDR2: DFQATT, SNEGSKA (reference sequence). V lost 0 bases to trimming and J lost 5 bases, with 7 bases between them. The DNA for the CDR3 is TGCAGTGCTAGAGATTTGGGTACTGAAGCTTTCTTT. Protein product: CSARDLGTEAFF.